Following are 24 T cell receptor beta chains from one sample sequenced in a study of T cells in Graves' hyperthyroidism and ophthalmopathy. Authors of the study amplified TCR beta CDR3 regions from RNA transcripts. In the first-round RT-PCR of the TCR CDR3, the HTBI primer set was used. TCRdb reanalysed the multiplex PCR reads using MiXCR and keeps one entry per CDR3 protein. The table lists around 540,000 distinct CDR3 sequences, under 60% of them singletons. Material for sequencing was peripheral blood or thyroid tissue (not recorded which). These receptors all stem from a woman between 18 and 29 years old with Graves' hyperthyroidism.

Note on this clonotype: This may come from a read error, since a much larger clone is one base off. The V gene is TRBV10-2, the J gene TRBJ2-2, with TRBD2 matching 9 bases. The CDR3 runs 14 residues. CDR1 is WSHSY and CDR2 is SAAADI in the germline V gene. CDR3 in DNA: TGCGCCAGCGGTGAGTCGGCTAGCGGGAGGGAGCTGTTTTTT. It is translated as CASGESASGRELFF.

The rearrangement links TRBV6-2 or TRBV6-3 to TRBJ2-7, with 11 bases matching TRBD1. V lost 0 bases and J lost 5; bases outside the gene matches: 3. The germline V gene encodes CDR1 MNHEY and CDR2 SVGEGT. The CDR3 is made up of 15 amino acids. CDR3 residues: CASSYSDRGHDEQYF. As DNA, the CDR3 is TGTGCCAGCAGTTACTCGGACAGGGGGCACGACGAGCAGTACTTC.

To note about this clonotype: At one end the junction does not follow the germline gene, possibly because of a read error. The chain has TRBV10-3 and TRBJ2-7; 8 bases line up with TRBD2. CDR3 length: 13 amino acids. The germline V gene encodes CDR1 ENHRY and CDR2 SYGVKD. DNA for the CDR3: TGTGCCTCGGGGGGGAGTCTCACCGGGGAGCTGTACTTC. The encoded protein is CASGGSLTGELYF.

The CDR3 protein is CASSYLGTYEQYF. The CDR3 DNA reads TGTGCCAGCAGTTACCTTGGAACCTACGAGCAGTACTTC. The chain employs TRBV6-5 and TRBJ2-7; D is undetermined. Germline CDR1 MNHEY, CDR2 SVGAGI. The length of the CDR3 is 13 residues. V was clipped by 2 bases and J by 2 bases, with 7 bases between them.

This clonotype has a handful of counts. This rearrangement joins TRBV7-2 to TRBJ2-5; possible D gene TRBD2, 5 bases. The CDR3 runs to 17 residues. V was clipped by 4 bases and J by 4 bases, with 22 bases between them. The V gene's germline CDR1 is SGHTA and CDR2 FQGNSA. The DNA of the CDR3 is TGTGCCAGCAGCTCTTTTAGCGCTTGGAGGAGATCAGAGACCCAGTACTTC. Protein product: CASSSFSAWRRSETQYF.

This clonotype has only a few counts. V usage is TRBV5-4 and J usage is TRBJ1-2; D is ambiguous. The germline V and J ends were trimmed by 2 bases and 10 bases, with 15 bases remaining between them. The CDR3 spans 13 residues. Germline loops: CDR1 SGHNT, CDR2 YYREEE (reference sequence). This chain's CDR3 is CASSLESLRDYTF. Written as DNA, the CDR3 is TGTGCCAGCAGCTTAGAATCCCTTCGGGACTACACCTTC. The full variable domain, completed using reference TRBV5-4 and TRBJ1-2, is ETGVTQSPTHLIKTRGQQVTLRCSSQSGHNTVSWYQQALGQGPQFIFQYYREEENGRGNFPPRFSGLQFPNYSSELNVNALELDDSALYLCASSLESLRDYTFGSGTRLTVV.

A remark on this clonotype: This could be a read error, since a much larger clone is one nucleotide away. The chain carries TRBV2 and TRBJ1-2, with D hard to call. The V end lost 11 bases, the J end lost 5 bases, and 18 bases lay between the germline ends. The CDR3 sequence is 13 residues long. Germline values: CDR1 SNHLY, CDR2 FYNNEI. The CDR3 here is CAANSGRRYGYTF. The CDR3, as DNA: TGTGCCGCCAACTCGGGGAGGCGGTATGGCTACACCTTC.

Concerning this clonotype: Being one base from a much bigger clone, this may be a read error. The CDR3 DNA follows: TGTGCCATCAGGACTGTTAATGAAAAACTGTTTTTT. The encoded protein is CAIRTVNEKLFF. This chain links TRBV10-3 with TRBJ1-4; D not resolved. Germline V gene data show CDR1 as ENHRY and CDR2 as SYGVKD. CDR3 size: 12 residues. V dropped 6 bases and J dropped 4 bases, with 6 bases sitting between them.

The chain combines TRBV12-3 or TRBV12-4 with TRBJ2-5, with TRBD2 identical over 10 bases. Trimming removed 6 bases from V and 5 bases from J; junction bases left unmatched: 12. The CDR3 runs 16 residues. CDR3 sequence: CASRKTKREGRETQYF. For the CDR3, the DNA is TGTGCCAGCAGAAAAACAAAGCGGGAGGGCAGGGAGACCCAGTACTTC.

Note on this clonotype: A read error may explain this, as a much larger clone is one base away. The chain has TRBV10-3 and TRBJ2-5; D is unresolved. V lost 3 bases, J lost 5 bases, and 16 bases lay in between. The CDR3 extends over 15 amino acids. CDR1 and CDR2 from the germline V gene are ENHRY and SYGVKD. The CDR3 loop is CAISDGVGLLETQYF. The CDR3, as DNA: TGTGCCATCAGTGATGGGGTCGGCCTTTTGGAGACCCAGTACTTC.

On this clonotype itself: Since the CDR3 does not end with the conserved phenylalanine or tryptophan, this likely comes from a read error. No DNA is shown, since the ends of the CDR3 on it are uncertain; the CDR3 is the one TCRdb lists. This chain links TRBV2 with TRBJ2-6; no DNA check was done on the table's D call, TRBD1. Counting both end residues, the CDR3 totals 8 amino acids. Germline V gene lookup returns CDR1 SNHLY and CDR2 FYNNEI. CDR3: CASSDVGQ.

This clonotype came up a few times. The chain links TRBV5-6 to TRBJ1-2; D gene ambiguous. The CDR3 spans 12 residues. From germline, CDR1 is SGHDT and CDR2 YYEEEE. Trimming removed 1 base at V and 8 bases at J, with 9 bases between. The CDR3 coding sequence is TGTGCCAGCAGCTTGATCGGGGAAGGCTACACCTTC. The encoded protein is CASSLIGEGYTF.

The chain carries TRBV7-2 and TRBJ2-7; no definite D call. CDR3 length: 17 residues. CDR1 SGHTA and CDR2 FQGNSA come from the germline V gene. The ends were cut back, 2 bases at V and 1 base at J, with 18 bases in the middle. In DNA form, the CDR3 reads TGTGCCAGCAGCTTAAACAGCCTCAGGAAGGCATCCTACGAGCAGTACTTC. This translates into CASSLNSLRKASYEQYF.

The rearrangement uses TRBV24-1 and TRBJ1-2, with 7 bases lining up with TRBD1. J gave up 1 base and V 7 bases, and 8 bases lay outside the gene matches. Germline CDR1 KGHDR, CDR2 SFDVKD. The CDR3 has 15 residues. Here the CDR3 DNA reads TGTGCCACCAGCTCCCGGGACAGCTATAACTATGGCTACACCTTC. Its translation is CATSSRDSYNYGYTF.

A few counts support this clonotype. The chain couples TRBV19 to TRBJ1-4, with a possible D match to TRBD1 (6 bases). From germline, CDR1 is LNHDA and CDR2 SQIVND (reference sequence). Deletions cut 7 bases from V and 4 bases from J, with 13 bases between. The CDR3 has 14 amino acids. The CDR3 DNA reads TGTGCCAGTAACCTAGGGGGGTTTAATGAAAAACTGTTTTTT. It translates to CASNLGGFNEKLFF.

The rearrangement uses TRBV5-1 and TRBJ2-7; perhaps TRBD2 as D (6 bases). The germline CDR1 and CDR2 sequences are SGHRS and YFSETQ. V was shortened by 7 bases and J by 1 base, with 15 bases between the two germline ends. The CDR3 loop spans 14 amino acids. This chain's CDR3 is CASSTGERSYEQYF. The CDR3 DNA reads TGCGCCAGCTCGACGGGGGAAAGGTCCTACGAGCAGTACTTC.

The chain carries TRBV4-3 and TRBJ1-6; D is uncertain. This CDR3 region has 14 residues. Germline CDR1 LGHNA, CDR2 YSLEER. V lost 3 bases and J lost 6, with 9 bases in between. CDR3 nucleotides: TGCGCCAGCAGCCATACTACAATTAATTCACCCCTCCACTTT. It translates to CASSHTTINSPLHF.

The chain couples TRBV19 to TRBJ1-1; TRBD1 agrees at 12 bases. Per the germline V gene, CDR1 is LNHDA and CDR2 is SQIVND (reference sequence). The CDR3 is made up of 14 amino acids. Trimming took 9 bases from V and 11 from J; bases not matched to a gene: 13. CDR3 in amino acids: CASKIGTGGAEAFF. The CDR3 DNA reads as TGTGCCAGCAAGATAGGGACAGGGGGCGCCGAGGCTTTCTTT. Drawing the rest from reference TRBV19 and TRBJ1-1, the complete variable domain is DGGITQSPKYLFRKEGQNVTLSCEQNLNHDAMYWYRQDPGQGLRLIYYSQIVNDFQKGDIAEGYSVSREKKESFPLTVTSAQKNPTAFYLCASKIGTGGAEAFFGQGTRLTVV.

The V and J genes are TRBV3-1 and TRBJ2-5; maybe TRBD2 (6 bases). Trimming shortened V by 1 base and J by 4 bases, and 19 bases separated the two germline ends. The CDR3 totals 17 residues. Germline V CDR1 and CDR2: LGHDT, YNNKEL (reference sequence). In DNA form, the CDR3 reads TGTGCCAGCAGCCAAGGGGGCACTAGGACGGGAGTAGAGACCCAGTACTTC. Its protein product is CASSQGGTRTGVETQYF.

This chain joins TRBV5-1 and TRBJ2-7; unclear D gene. Trimming removed 8 bases at V and 4 bases at J, with 7 bases between. Germline CDR1 is SGHRS and CDR2 is YFSETQ. The CDR3 loop spans 10 amino acids. Here the CDR3 reads CARRAYEQYF. As DNA, the CDR3 is TGCGCCAGACGGGCATACGAGCAGTACTTC.

The chain joins TRBV19 to TRBJ1-5; weak D call: TRBD1 (5 bases). The CDR3 length is 17 residues. The germline gives CDR1 LNHDA, CDR2 SQIVND (reference sequence). V was shortened by 2 bases and J by 0 bases, with 14 bases between the two germline ends. CDR3 sequence (DNA): TGTGCCAGTAGTATAATTGGGGGAAGGGATAGCAATCAGCCCCAGCATTTT. Residues: CASSIIGGRDSNQPQHF. Drawing the rest from reference TRBV19 and TRBJ1-5, the complete variable domain is DGGITQSPKYLFRKEGQNVTLSCEQNLNHDAMYWYRQDPGQGLRLIYYSQIVNDFQKGDIAEGYSVSREKKESFPLTVTSAQKNPTAFYLCASSIIGGRDSNQPQHFGDGTRLSIL.

Of note for this clonotype: At one end the junction does not follow the germline gene, possibly because of a read error. The chain couples TRBV10-3 to TRBJ2-7; D remains unclear. CDR3 length: 15 residues. The germline V gene has CDR1 ENHRY and CDR2 SYGVKD. Here the CDR3 DNA reads TGTGCCAGCAGTCGAAACCGGGCCCCAACCTACGAGCAGTACTTC. This codes for CASSRNRAPTYEQYF.

The V call is TRBV19, the J call TRBJ1-3, with 12 bases fitting TRBD1. With V trimmed by 8 bases and J by 2 bases, 13 bases remained unmatched. The CDR3 covers 18 residues. Germline V CDR1 and CDR2: LNHDA, SQIVND (reference sequence). CDR3 protein: CASAGGTGGDKTGNTIYF. DNA for the CDR3: TGTGCCAGTGCCGGGGGGACAGGGGGCGATAAGACTGGAAACACCATATATTTT.

V gene TRBV5-5 combines with J gene TRBJ1-2; maybe TRBD1 (6 bases). CDR3 length: 13 residues. The V end was cut by 4 bases, the J end by 6 bases, with 13 bases between. CDR1 is SGHKS, CDR2 YYEKEE, per germline (reference sequence). The CDR3 DNA is TGTGCCAGCAGCCAACAAACAGGGAATGGCTACACCTTC. Encoded protein: CASSQQTGNGYTF.